Here is one T cell receptor beta chain with its context. Its antigen remains unknown. The sample is drawn from a study of pediatric ulcerative colitis. In germline, CDR1 is SEHNR, CDR2 FQNEAQ (reference sequence). CDR3 length equals 17 residues. Trimming cost V 2 bases and J 2 bases, with 15 bases left between them. General study points: Rectal repertoires separated controls, mild-moderate and acute severe colitis. Two patients' blood samples yielded substantially fewer templates. Two rectal clonotypes were found only in ulcerative colitis patients, all of them.

The survey-level immunoSEQ assay was used. Repertoires were generated with immunoSEQ multiplex PCR, while TCRdb's copy carries only in-frame clones and drops some. The table includes 64,000 or so clones, around 80% detected once. The TCR originated in a boy aged 10-17 years with moderate ulcerative colitis. This chain connects TRBV7-9 to TRBJ2-2; D is unclear. The sequencing sample was made of blood. The CDR3: CASSLSLTGYNTGELFF. The CDR3 coding sequence is TGTGCCAGCAGCTTATCTTTAACCGGATACAACACCGGGGAGCTGTTTTTT.